This passage covers 25 T cell receptor beta chains from one sample sequenced in a study of long-term antiretroviral therapy in people with HIV. They ran version v3.0 of the immunoSEQ assay at survey level. Repertoires were generated with immunoSEQ multiplex PCR, while TCRdb's copy carries only in-frame clones and drops some. This sample has more than 25,000 clones, with roughly 92% found just once. Sequencing used unsorted PBMCs, obtained around 6.5 years after starting antiretroviral therapy. The receptor source for this set is a woman aged 40 to 49 with HIV.

V is TRBV9 and J is TRBJ1-5; 7 positions agree with TRBD1. The CDR3 spans 15 residues. Germline CDR1 is SGDLS and CDR2 is YYNGEE. The V segment lost 4 bases and the J segment 9 bases; nucleotides outside the gene matches: 13. The CDR3 sequence: CASSQRDRLLRPQHF. The CDR3 nucleotides are TGTGCCAGCAGCCAGCGGGACAGACTCCTGCGGCCCCAGCATTTT.

The chain joins TRBV10-1 to TRBJ2-1; TRBD2 aligns across 9 bases. The CDR3 is 14 amino acids. Germline trimming cut 9 bases from V and 8 bases from J; bases unmatched to any gene: 11. Per the germline V gene, CDR1 is WNHNN and CDR2 is SYGVQD (reference sequence). CDR3 nucleotide sequence: TGCGCCAGTAGCCCGGGACTAGCTCGTGATGAGCAGTTCTTC. This translates into CASSPGLARDEQFF.

The V and J genes are TRBV2 and TRBJ1-6, with D tentatively TRBD1 (5 bases). Trimming removed 6 bases from V and 7 bases from J, with 13 bases in between. CDR3 length equals 14 residues. Germline CDR1 reads SNHLY; CDR2 reads FYNNEI. CDR3 bases: TGTGCCAGCAGAGGAGCAGGGTTAAATTCACCCCTCCACTTT. This gives the protein CASRGAGLNSPLHF.

The rearrangement links TRBV7-2 to TRBJ2-1; D not certain. The length of the CDR3 is 16 residues. Germline CDR1 and CDR2: SGHTA and FQGNSA. Trimming removed 5 bases at V and 4 bases at J, with 18 bases between. The DNA of the CDR3 is TGTGCCAGCAGCCAGAACACTGCCCTGGGATACAATGAGCAGTTCTTC. It is translated as CASSQNTALGYNEQFF.

In its sample, this clone was seen a few times. The chain links TRBV7-2 to TRBJ2-3, with 9 bases identical to TRBD2. Germline CDR1 is SGHTA and CDR2 is FQGNSA. The CDR3 is 14 amino acids. V lost 5 bases, J lost 1 base, and 1 base stayed unmatched. The CDR3 DNA reads TGTGCCAGCAGCCAGCGGGGGGGCACAGATACGCAGTATTTT. It codes for CASSQRGGTDTQYF.

V and J are TRBV5-4 and TRBJ1-1; D unclear. The germline gives CDR1 SGHNT, CDR2 YYREEE (reference sequence). The CDR3 runs to 14 residues. The ends were cut back, 3 bases at V and 1 base at J, with 10 bases in the middle. CDR3 coding DNA: TGTGCCAGCAGCTCGGACGGATCGAACACTGAAGCTTTCTTT. Amino acids: CASSSDGSNTEAFF.

The V call is TRBV9, the J call TRBJ2-5; possibly TRBD2 for D (7 bases). CDR1 and CDR2 from the germline V gene are SGDLS and YYNGEE. The CDR3 has 15 residues. V dropped 4 bases and J dropped 5 bases, with 18 bases sitting between them. The CDR3 loop reads CASSSGGQQVETQYF. Here the CDR3 DNA reads TGTGCCAGCAGCTCGGGGGGCCAGCAGGTGGAGACCCAGTACTTC.

The chain combines TRBV5-1 with TRBJ2-5; 9 bases match TRBD1. The ends lost 4 bases at V and 7 bases at J; junction bases unmatched: 11. CDR1 is SGHRS and CDR2 is YFSETQ in the germline V gene. The CDR3 totals 15 residues. The CDR3 here is CASSPVDRGRGTQYF. CDR3 in DNA: TGCGCCAGCAGCCCCGTGGACAGGGGACGTGGGACCCAGTACTTC.

The chain joins TRBV5-6 to TRBJ2-7; D unresolved. Trimming took 2 bases from V and 0 from J, leaving 9 bases between them. CDR3 length equals 14 residues. Germline V gene lookup returns CDR1 SGHDT and CDR2 YYEEEE. This CDR3 is CASSFQVSSYEQYF. CDR3 DNA sequence: TGTGCCAGCAGCTTTCAAGTCAGCTCCTACGAGCAGTACTTC.

V usage is TRBV5-1 and J usage is TRBJ1-2; tentative D call: TRBD1 (6 bases). Germline-derived CDR1 and CDR2 are SGHRS and YFSETQ. The CDR3 contains 14 residues. V was shortened by 4 bases and J by 0 bases, with 10 bases between the two germline ends. The CDR3 nucleotides are TGCGCCAGCAGCACCGGACAGACTAACTATGGCTACACCTTC. This translates into CASSTGQTNYGYTF.

The gene calls are TRBV4-3 and TRBJ1-3; unclear D gene. The CDR3 is made up of 16 amino acids. Germline V gene data show CDR1 as LGHNA and CDR2 as YSLEER. Trimming took off 2 bases at V and 0 bases at J, with 11 bases between the two ends. In DNA, the CDR3 is TGCGCCAGCAGCCAAAACAGCTTAAACTCTGGAAACACCATATATTTT. Translating it yields CASSQNSLNSGNTIYF.

This chain links TRBV30 with TRBJ2-5; D call uncertain. Germline values: CDR1 GTSNPN, CDR2 SVGIG (reference sequence). V lost 0 bases to trimming and J lost 1 base, with 3 bases between them. This CDR3 is 12 amino acids long. As DNA, the CDR3 is TGTGCCTGGAGTGTACTCCAAGAGACCCAGTACTTC. Residues: CAWSVLQETQYF.

The gene calls are TRBV29-1 and TRBJ1-1; 11 nucleotides match TRBD1. There are 12 residues in the CDR3. Unmatched junction bases numbered 8, after V lost 7 bases and J lost 10 bases. CDR1 is SQVTM, CDR2 ANQGSEA, per germline. The CDR3 DNA follows: TGCAGCGGTGGACAGGGGGCGTTAGGAGCTTTCTTT. It codes for CSGGQGALGAFF.

The rearrangement links TRBV7-3 to TRBJ2-2; the match to TRBD2 covers 10 bases. The V and J ends lost 0 bases and 1 base, in that order; junction bases with no gene match: 8. The CDR3 loop spans 19 amino acids. Germline-derived CDR1 and CDR2 are SGHTA and FQGTGA. CDR3 protein: CASSLTHLAGDLNTGELFF. The CDR3, as DNA: TGTGCCAGCAGCTTAACGCACCTAGCGGGGGACCTGAACACCGGGGAGCTGTTTTTT. Full variable domain (missing parts from reference TRBV7-3 and TRBJ2-2): GAGVSQTPSNKVTEKGKYVELRCDPISGHTALYWYRQSLGQGPEFLIYFQGTGAADDSGLPNDRFFAVRPEGSVSTLKIQRTERGDSAVYLCASSLTHLAGDLNTGELFFGEGSRLTVL.

The V gene is TRBV10-3, the J gene TRBJ1-2; D gene ambiguous. The CDR3 extends over 15 amino acids. V was pared by 3 bases and J by 0 bases, with 11 bases between. The germline gives CDR1 ENHRY, CDR2 SYGVKD. This CDR3 reads CAISDSTGTNYGYTF. The CDR3, as DNA: TGTGCCATCAGTGATTCGACCGGGACTAACTATGGCTACACCTTC.

The gene calls are TRBV9 and TRBJ2-7; 11 positions match TRBD1. With 0 bases clipped from V and 5 bases from J, the junction kept 1 base outside the gene matches. The CDR3 extends over 14 amino acids. The germline V gene has CDR1 SGDLS and CDR2 YYNGEE. The CDR3 is CASSVGDRGDEQYF. CDR3 sequence (DNA): TGTGCCAGCAGCGTAGGGGACAGGGGGGACGAGCAGTACTTC.

V is TRBV10-3 and J is TRBJ1-1, with TRBD1 matching 7 bases. The CDR3 covers 17 residues. Germline V gene sequence: CDR1 ENHRY, CDR2 SYGVKD. The J segment lost 0 bases and the V segment lost 3 bases, leaving 10 bases of the junction unmatched. CDR3 sequence: CAISDLTGRGMNTEAFF. The CDR3 DNA follows: TGTGCCATCAGTGACCTGACAGGGAGGGGGATGAACACTGAAGCTTTCTTT.

The gene calls are TRBV2 and TRBJ2-1; a possible D gene is TRBD1 (6 bases). V was pared by 4 bases and J by 1 base, with 8 bases between. The CDR3 is 14 residues long. Germline V gene lookup returns CDR1 SNHLY and CDR2 FYNNEI. CDR3 residues: CASSVDRSYNEQFF. In nucleotides, the CDR3 is TGTGCCAGCAGTGTCGACAGGTCCTACAATGAGCAGTTCTTC.

The gene calls are TRBV4-3 and TRBJ1-1, with D possibly being TRBD1 (5 bases). The CDR3 sequence is 15 residues long. V was clipped by 4 bases and J by 0 bases, with 12 bases between them. Germline V gene data show CDR1 as LGHNA and CDR2 as YSLEER. The CDR3 sequence is CASSRQKGLNTEAFF. The CDR3, as DNA: TGCGCCAGCAGCCGACAAAAGGGGTTGAACACTGAAGCTTTCTTT.

The chain uses TRBV29-1 and TRBJ1-3, with TRBD1 as a possible D gene (6 bases). This CDR3 region has 12 residues. Germline V gene sequence: CDR1 SQVTM, CDR2 ANQGSEA. Trimming stripped 4 bases from V and 9 bases from J, with 13 bases between. The CDR3 DNA reads TGCAGCGTTGTAGAGCCAGGGGCCACCATATATTTT. Translation gives CSVVEPGATIYF.

This chain uses TRBV27 with TRBJ2-1; D possibly uses TRBD1 or TRBD2 (6 bases each). CDR1 and CDR2 from the germline V gene are MNHEY and SMNVEV (reference sequence). The CDR3 has 15 residues. The V and J ends lost 2 bases and 1 base respectively, with 9 bases between them. The chain's CDR3 is CASSLGGPSYNEQFF. CDR3 nucleotides: TGTGCCAGCAGTTTAGGGGGGCCGTCCTACAATGAGCAGTTCTTC.

V and J are TRBV7-2 and TRBJ1-2, with 11 bases aligning to TRBD1. With 5 bases clipped from V and 4 bases from J, the junction kept 0 bases outside the gene matches. Germline CDR1 SGHTA, CDR2 FQGNSA. This CDR3 contains 13 residues. CDR3 loop: CASSGTGGYGYTF. For the CDR3, the DNA is TGTGCCAGCAGCGGGACAGGGGGCTATGGCTACACCTTC.

The chain joins TRBV2 to TRBJ1-2; D unclear. This CDR3 comprises 13 residues. CDR1 and CDR2 (germline): SNHLY, FYNNEI. V lost 6 bases, J lost 0 bases, and 8 bases lay in between. CDR3 region: CASRIGANYGYTF. CDR3 coding DNA: TGTGCCAGCAGGATAGGAGCTAACTATGGCTACACCTTC.

The CDR3 coding sequence is TGTGCCATCACCCCTGCGGCCGGGACAGAGGGAGATACGCAGTATTTT. Translating gives CAITPAAGTEGDTQYF. The rearrangement links TRBV10-3 to TRBJ2-3; 7 bases map to TRBD1. Per the germline V gene, CDR1 is ENHRY and CDR2 is SYGVKD. After removal of 7 bases from V and 5 bases from J, the junction contained 15 bases not matched to a gene. The CDR3 sequence is 16 residues long.

The genes are TRBV18 and TRBJ1-2; unclear D gene. Looked up from germline, CDR1 is KGHSH and CDR2 is LQKENI. The CDR3 runs to 15 residues. The ends were cut back, 3 bases at V and 9 bases at J, with 20 bases in the middle. The CDR3 loop reads CASSPNSVSIGSYTF. CDR3 nucleotides: TGTGCCAGCTCACCGAATTCGGTCAGCATCGGTAGCTACACCTTC.